This TCR beta chain originates from a study of technical replicates of blood from a few donors. The assay was immunoSEQ multiplex PCR, and TCRdb's table has in-frame clones only and misses some. This table holds under 110,000 clones, under 96% found once. CDR1 is MDHEN and CDR2 is SYDVKM in the germline V gene. The CDR3 sequence is 18 residues long. The germline V and J ends were trimmed by 2 bases and 0 bases, with 19 bases remaining between them. The sample taken for sequencing was T cells isolated from PBMCs. This receptor was obtained from a human donor in good health. The gene calls are TRBV28 and TRBJ1-1; D gene unclear. The CDR3, as DNA: TGTGCCAGCAGTTTAAGGTTTTCTAGGCGCAGAATGAACACTGAAGCTTTCTTT. Its protein product is CASSLRFSRRRMNTEAFF.